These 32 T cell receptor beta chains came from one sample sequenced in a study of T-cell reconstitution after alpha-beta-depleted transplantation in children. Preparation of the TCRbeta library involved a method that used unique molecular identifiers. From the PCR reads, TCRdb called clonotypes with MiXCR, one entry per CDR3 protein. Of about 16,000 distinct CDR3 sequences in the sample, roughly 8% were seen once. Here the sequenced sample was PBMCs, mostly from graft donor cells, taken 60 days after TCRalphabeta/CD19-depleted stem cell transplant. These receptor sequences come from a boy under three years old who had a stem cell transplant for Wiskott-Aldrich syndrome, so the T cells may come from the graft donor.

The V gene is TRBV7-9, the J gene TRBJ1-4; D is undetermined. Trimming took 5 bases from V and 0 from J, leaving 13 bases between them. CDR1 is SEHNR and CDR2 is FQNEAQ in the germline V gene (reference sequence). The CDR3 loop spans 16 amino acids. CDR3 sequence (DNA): TGTGCCAGCAGCCCCTGGGGAAGTGCAACTAATGAAAAACTGTTTTTT. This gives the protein CASSPWGSATNEKLFF.

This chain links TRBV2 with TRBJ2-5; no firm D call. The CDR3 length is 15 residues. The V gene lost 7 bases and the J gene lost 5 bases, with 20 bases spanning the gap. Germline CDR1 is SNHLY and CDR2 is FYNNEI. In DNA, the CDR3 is TGTGCCAGCAACCTTTTCCGGAAACCCAGGGAGACCCAGTACTTC. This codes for CASNLFRKPRETQYF. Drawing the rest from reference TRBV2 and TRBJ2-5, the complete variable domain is EPEVTQTPSHQVTQMGQEVILRCVPISNHLYFYWYRQILGQKVEFLVSFYNNEISEKSEIFDDQFSVERPDGSNFTLKIRSTKLEDSAMYFCASNLFRKPRETQYFGPGTRLLVL.

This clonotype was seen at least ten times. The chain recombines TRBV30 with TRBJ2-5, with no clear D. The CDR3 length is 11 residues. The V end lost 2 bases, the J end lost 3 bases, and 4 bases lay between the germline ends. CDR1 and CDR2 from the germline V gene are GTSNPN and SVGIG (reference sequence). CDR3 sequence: CAWSPKETQYF. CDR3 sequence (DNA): TGTGCCTGGAGTCCGAAAGAGACCCAGTACTTC.

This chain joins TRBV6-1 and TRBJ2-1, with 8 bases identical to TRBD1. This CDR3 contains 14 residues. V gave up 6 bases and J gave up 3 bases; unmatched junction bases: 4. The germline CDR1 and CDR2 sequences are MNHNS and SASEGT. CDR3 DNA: TGTGCCAGCAGCTGGGGGACAGGCTACAATGAGCAGTTCTTC. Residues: CASSWGTGYNEQFF.

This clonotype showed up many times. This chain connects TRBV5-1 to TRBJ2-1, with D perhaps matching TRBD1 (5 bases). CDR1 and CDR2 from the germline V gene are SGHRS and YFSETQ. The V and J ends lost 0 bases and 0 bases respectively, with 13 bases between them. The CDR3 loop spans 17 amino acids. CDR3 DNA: TGCGCCAGCAGCTTGGCCTGGGGCCCCAACTCCTACAATGAGCAGTTCTTC. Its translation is CASSLAWGPNSYNEQFF.

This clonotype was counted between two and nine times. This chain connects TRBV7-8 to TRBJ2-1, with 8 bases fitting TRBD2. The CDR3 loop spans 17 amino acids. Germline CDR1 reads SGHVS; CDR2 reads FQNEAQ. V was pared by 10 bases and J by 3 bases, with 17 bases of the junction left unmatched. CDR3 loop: CAMGPGSGSSNYNEQFF. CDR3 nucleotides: TGTGCCATGGGCCCAGGGAGCGGGAGCTCAAACTACAATGAGCAGTTCTTC. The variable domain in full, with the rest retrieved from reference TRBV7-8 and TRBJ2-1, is GAGVSQSPRYKVAKRGQDVALRCDPISGHVSLFWYQQALGQGPEFLTYFQNEAQLDKSGLPSDRFFAERPEGSVSTLKIQRTQQEDSAVYLCAMGPGSGSSNYNEQFFGPGTRLTVL.

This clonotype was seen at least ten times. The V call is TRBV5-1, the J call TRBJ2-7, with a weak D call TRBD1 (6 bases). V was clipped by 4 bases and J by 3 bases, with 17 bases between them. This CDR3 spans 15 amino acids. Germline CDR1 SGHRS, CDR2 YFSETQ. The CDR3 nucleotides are TGCGCCAGCAGCATACTGACGGGACACCTCTACGAGCAGTACTTC. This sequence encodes CASSILTGHLYEQYF.

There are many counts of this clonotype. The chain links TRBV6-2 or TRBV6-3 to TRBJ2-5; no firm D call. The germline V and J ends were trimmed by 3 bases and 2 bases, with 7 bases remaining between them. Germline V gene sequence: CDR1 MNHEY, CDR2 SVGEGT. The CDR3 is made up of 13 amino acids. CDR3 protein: CASSYLGQETQYF. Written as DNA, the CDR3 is TGTGCCAGCAGTTATCTGGGACAAGAGACCCAGTACTTC.

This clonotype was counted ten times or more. CDR3 nucleotides: TGTGCCAGCAGCTCAGGAAGGATCGCGAACACCGGGGAGCTGTTTTTT. Encoded protein: CASSSGRIANTGELFF. The chain links TRBV7-2 to TRBJ2-2; D is unclear. This CDR3 contains 16 residues. Trimming stripped 4 bases from V and 0 bases from J, with 12 bases between. Germline loops: CDR1 SGHTA, CDR2 FQGNSA. Variable domain in full (rest from reference TRBV7-2 and TRBJ2-2): GAGVSQSPSNKVTEKGKDVELRCDPISGHTALYWYRQSLGQGLEFLIYFQGNSAPDKSGLPSDRFSAERTGGSVSTLTIQRTQQEDSAVYLCASSSGRIANTGELFFGEGSRLTVL.

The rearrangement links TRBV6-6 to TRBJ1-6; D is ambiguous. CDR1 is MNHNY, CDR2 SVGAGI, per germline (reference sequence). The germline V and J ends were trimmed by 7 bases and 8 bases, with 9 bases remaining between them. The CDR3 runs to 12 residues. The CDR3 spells CASTSWDSPLHF. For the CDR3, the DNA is TGTGCCAGCACCTCATGGGATTCACCCCTCCACTTT.

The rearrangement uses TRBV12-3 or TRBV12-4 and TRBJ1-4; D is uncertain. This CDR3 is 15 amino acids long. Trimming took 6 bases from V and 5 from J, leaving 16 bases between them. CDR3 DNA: TGTGCCAGCAGCCTTGCCGCCGGGTTCAATGAAAAACTGTTTTTT. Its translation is CASSLAAGFNEKLFF.

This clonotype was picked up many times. CDR3 amino acids: CASSVFLAANEQFF. Written as DNA, the CDR3 is TGTGCCAGCAGCGTATTCCTAGCGGCCAATGAGCAGTTCTTC. The rearrangement links TRBV9 to TRBJ2-1; 7 bases are a match to TRBD2. Looked up from germline, CDR1 is SGDLS and CDR2 is YYNGEE. Germline trimming cut 1 base from V and 6 bases from J; bases unmatched to any gene: 4. CDR3 length equals 14 residues.

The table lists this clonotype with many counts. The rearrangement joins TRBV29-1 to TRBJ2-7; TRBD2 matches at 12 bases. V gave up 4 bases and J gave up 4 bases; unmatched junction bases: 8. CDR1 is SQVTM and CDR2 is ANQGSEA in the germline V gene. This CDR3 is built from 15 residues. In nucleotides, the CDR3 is TGCAGCGTTGTTTTGACTAGCGGGAGTGTATACGAGCAGTACTTC. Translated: CSVVLTSGSVYEQYF.

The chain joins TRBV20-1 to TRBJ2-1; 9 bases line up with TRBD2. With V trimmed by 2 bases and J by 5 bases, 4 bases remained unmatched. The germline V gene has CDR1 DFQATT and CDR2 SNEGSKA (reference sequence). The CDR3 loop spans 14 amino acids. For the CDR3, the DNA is TGCAGTGCTAGAAGCCTAGCGGGAAACAATGAGCAGTTCTTC. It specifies CSARSLAGNNEQFF.

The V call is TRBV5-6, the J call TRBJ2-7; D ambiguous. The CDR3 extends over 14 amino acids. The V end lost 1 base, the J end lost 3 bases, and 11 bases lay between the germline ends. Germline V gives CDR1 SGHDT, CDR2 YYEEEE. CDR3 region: CASSLTATLYEQYF. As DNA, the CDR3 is TGTGCCAGCAGCTTGACGGCCACACTCTACGAGCAGTACTTC.

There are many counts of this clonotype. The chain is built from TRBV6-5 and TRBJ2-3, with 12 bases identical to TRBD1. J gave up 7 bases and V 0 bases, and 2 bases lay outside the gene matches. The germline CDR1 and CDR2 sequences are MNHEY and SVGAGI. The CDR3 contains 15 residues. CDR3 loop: CASSYSGTGGNTQYF. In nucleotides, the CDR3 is TGTGCCAGCAGTTACTCGGGGACAGGGGGCAATACGCAGTATTTT.

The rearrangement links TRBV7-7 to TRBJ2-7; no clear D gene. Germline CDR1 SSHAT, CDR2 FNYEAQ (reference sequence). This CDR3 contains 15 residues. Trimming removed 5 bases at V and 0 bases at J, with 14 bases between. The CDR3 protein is CASSPLIGRSYEQYF. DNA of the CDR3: TGTGCCAGCAGCCCCCTCATCGGACGCTCCTACGAGCAGTACTTC.

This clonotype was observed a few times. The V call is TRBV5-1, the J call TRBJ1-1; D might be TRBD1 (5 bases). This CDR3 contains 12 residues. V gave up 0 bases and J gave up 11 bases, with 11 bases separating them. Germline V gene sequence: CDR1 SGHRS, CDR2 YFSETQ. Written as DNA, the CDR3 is TGCGCCAGCAGCTTGGGAGGACACGTTGCTTTCTTT. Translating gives CASSLGGHVAFF.

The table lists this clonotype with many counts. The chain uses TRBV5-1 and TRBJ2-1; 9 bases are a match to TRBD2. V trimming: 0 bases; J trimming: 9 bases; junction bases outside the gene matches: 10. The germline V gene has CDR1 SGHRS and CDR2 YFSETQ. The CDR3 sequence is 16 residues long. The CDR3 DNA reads TGCGCCAGCAGCTTGGGCTCGGGACTAGCCCGGGGTGAGCAGTTCTTC. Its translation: CASSLGSGLARGEQFF.

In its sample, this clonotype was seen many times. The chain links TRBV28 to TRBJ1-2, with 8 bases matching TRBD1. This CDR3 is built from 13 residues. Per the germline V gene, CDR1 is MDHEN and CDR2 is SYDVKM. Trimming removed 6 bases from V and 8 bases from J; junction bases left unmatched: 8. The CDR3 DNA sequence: TGTGCCAGCAGCTACGGACAGGGAATAGGCTACACCTTC. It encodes CASSYGQGIGYTF.

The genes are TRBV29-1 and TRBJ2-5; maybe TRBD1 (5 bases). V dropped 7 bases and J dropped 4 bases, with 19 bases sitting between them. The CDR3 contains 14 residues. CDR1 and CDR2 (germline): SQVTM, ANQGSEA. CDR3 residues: CSAKRGGGLETQYF. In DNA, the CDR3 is TGCAGCGCCAAAAGGGGCGGTGGATTAGAGACCCAGTACTTC.

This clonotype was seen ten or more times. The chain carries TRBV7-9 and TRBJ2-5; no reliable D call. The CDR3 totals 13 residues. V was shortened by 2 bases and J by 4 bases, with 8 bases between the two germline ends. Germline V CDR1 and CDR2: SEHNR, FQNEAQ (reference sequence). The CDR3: CASSLIPGETQYF. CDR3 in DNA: TGTGCCAGCAGCTTAATACCTGGAGAGACCCAGTACTTC.

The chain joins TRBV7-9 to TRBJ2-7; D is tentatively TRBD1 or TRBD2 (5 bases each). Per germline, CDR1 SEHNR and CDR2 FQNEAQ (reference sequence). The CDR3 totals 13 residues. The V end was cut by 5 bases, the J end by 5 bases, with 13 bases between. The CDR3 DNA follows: TGTGCCAGCAGCGCGGTGGGGGTTCACGAGCAGTACTTC. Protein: CASSAVGVHEQYF.

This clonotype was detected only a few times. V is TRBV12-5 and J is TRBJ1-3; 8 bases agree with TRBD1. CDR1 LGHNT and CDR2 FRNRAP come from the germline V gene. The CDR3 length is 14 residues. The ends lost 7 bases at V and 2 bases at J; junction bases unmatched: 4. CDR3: CASAEDRAGNTIYF. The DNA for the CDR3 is TGTGCTAGTGCCGAGGACAGGGCTGGAAACACCATATATTTT.

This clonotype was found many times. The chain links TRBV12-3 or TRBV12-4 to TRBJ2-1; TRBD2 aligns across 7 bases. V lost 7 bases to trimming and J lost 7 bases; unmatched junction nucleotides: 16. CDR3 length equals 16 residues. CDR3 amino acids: CASIASGKDNVNEQFF. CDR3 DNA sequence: TGTGCCAGCATCGCAAGCGGGAAAGACAATGTGAATGAGCAGTTCTTC.

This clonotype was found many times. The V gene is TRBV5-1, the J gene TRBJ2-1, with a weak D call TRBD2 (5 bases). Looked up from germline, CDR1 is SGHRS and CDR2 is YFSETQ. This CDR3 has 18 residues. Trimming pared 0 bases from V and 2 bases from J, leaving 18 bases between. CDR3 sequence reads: CASSLGHYCLEAYNEQFF. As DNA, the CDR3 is TGCGCCAGCAGCTTGGGTCATTATTGTTTGGAGGCCTACAATGAGCAGTTCTTC.

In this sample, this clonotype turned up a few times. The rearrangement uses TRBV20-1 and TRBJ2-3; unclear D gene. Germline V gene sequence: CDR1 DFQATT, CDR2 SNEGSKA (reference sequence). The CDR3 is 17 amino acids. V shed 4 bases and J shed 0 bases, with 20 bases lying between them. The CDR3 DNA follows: TGCAGTGCTACTCCGACGCAGGTTTCAGCTAGCACAGATACGCAGTATTTT. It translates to CSATPTQVSASTDTQYF.

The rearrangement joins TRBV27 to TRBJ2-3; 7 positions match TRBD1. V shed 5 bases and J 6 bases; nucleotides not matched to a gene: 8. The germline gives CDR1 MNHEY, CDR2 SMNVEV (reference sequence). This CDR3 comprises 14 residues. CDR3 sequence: CASSLDYRGDTQYF. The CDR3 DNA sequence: TGTGCCAGCAGTCTAGATTACAGGGGTGATACGCAGTATTTT.

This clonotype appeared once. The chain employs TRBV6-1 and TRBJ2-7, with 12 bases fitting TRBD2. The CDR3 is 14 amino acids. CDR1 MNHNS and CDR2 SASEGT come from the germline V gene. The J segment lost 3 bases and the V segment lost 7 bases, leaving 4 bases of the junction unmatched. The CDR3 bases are TGTGCCAGCAAACTAGCGGGAGGTATCTACGAGCAGTACTTC. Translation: CASKLAGGIYEQYF.

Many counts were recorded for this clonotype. In DNA form, the CDR3 reads TGTGCCAGCAAGGGACTAGCGGGGCTGTACGAGCAGTACTTC. Protein: CASKGLAGLYEQYF. This chain connects TRBV6-1 to TRBJ2-7, with 13 bases matching TRBD2. J was trimmed by 4 bases and V by 7 bases; bases with no gene match: 4. Germline V gene sequence: CDR1 MNHNS, CDR2 SASEGT. This CDR3 is built from 14 residues.

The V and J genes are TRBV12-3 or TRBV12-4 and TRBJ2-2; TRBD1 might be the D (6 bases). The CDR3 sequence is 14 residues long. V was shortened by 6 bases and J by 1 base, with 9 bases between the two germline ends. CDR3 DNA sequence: TGTGCCAGCAGCCCGACAGGGAACACCGGGGAGCTGTTTTTT. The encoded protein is CASSPTGNTGELFF.

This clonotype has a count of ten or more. The CDR3 spells CATSDPLIPLGEQFF. CDR3 in DNA: TGTGCCACCAGTGACCCTTTGATCCCTTTGGGTGAGCAGTTCTTC. This sequence joins TRBV24-1 and TRBJ2-1; D ambiguous. This CDR3 spans 15 amino acids. The germline V and J ends were trimmed by 4 bases and 9 bases, with 18 bases remaining between them. CDR1 is KGHDR, CDR2 SFDVKD, per germline.